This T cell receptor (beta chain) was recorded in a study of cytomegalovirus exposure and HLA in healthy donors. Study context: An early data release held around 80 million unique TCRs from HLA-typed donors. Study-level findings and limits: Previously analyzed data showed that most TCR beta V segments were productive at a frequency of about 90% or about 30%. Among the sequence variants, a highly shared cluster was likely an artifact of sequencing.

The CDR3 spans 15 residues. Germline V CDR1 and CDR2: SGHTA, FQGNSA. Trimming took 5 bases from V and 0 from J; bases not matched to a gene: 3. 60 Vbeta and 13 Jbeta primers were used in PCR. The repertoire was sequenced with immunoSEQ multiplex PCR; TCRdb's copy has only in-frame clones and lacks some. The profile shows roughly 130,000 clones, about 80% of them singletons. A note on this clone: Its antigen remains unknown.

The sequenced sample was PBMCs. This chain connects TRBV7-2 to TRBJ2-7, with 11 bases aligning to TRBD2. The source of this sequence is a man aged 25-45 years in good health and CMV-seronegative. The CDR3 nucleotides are TGTGCCAGCAGCAAGACTAGCGGGGTCTCCTACGAGCAGTACTTC. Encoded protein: CASSKTSGVSYEQYF. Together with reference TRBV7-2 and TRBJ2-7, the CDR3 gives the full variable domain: GAGVSQSPSNKVTEKGKDVELRCDPISGHTALYWYRQSLGQGLEFLIYFQGNSAPDKSGLPSDRFSAERTGGSVSTLTIQRTQQEDSAVYLCASSKTSGVSYEQYFGPGTRLTVT.